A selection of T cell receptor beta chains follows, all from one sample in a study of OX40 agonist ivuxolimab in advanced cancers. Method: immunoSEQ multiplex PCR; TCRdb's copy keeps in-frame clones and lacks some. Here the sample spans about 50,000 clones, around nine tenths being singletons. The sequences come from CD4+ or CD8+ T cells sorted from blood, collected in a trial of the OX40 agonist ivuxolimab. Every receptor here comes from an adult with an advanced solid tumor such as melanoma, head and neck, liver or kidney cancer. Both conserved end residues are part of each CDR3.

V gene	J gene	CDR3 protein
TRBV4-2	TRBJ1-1	CASSHWTGSTEAFF
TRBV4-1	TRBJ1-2	CASSQGYTSNYGYTF
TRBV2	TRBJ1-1	CASGPDAGNTEAFF
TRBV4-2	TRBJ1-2	CASSQVTGTEYGYTF
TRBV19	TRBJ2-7	CASSMGTTHYEQYF
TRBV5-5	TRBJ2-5	CASSPTRTVETQYF
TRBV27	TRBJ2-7	CASSLGLARTYEQYF
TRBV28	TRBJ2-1	CASNDYNEQFF
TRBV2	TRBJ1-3	CASTSGTGWNTIYF
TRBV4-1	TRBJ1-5	CASSLYPGGNQPQHF
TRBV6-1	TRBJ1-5	CASSEILSYSNQPQHF
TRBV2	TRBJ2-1	CASSEGTSIDEQFF
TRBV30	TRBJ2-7	CALEQSGVLGEQYF
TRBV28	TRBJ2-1	CASSLGLAGVTPYNEQFF
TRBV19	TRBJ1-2	CASSRFGTDGYTF
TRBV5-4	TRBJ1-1	CASTGNTEAFF
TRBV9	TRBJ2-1	CASSVAGPPYNEQFF
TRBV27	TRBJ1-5	CASSPWTNQPQHF
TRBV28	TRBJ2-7	CASKRQGALQTQYF
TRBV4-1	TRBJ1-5	CASSQERNQPQHF
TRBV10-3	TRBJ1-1	CAISESDGYTEAFF
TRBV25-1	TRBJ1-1	CASSDSWEAFF
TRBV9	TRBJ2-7	CASSAAYLAYEQYF
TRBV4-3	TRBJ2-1	CASSPDSGSYNEQFF
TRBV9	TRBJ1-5	CASSVGAGLKPQHF
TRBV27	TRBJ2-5	CASSRSGLQETQYF
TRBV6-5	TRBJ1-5	CASSYSGAHQPQHF
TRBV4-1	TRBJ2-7	CASSSTRRGTHEQYF
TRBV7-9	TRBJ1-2	CASSSPGAQDRVNGYTF
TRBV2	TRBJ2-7	CASSDEAEQYF
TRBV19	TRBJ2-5	CASRDPQGQETQYF
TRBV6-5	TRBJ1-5	CASSYIGGQPQHF
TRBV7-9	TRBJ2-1	CASGYGGYNEQFF
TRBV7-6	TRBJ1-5	CASSPGTGIQPQHF
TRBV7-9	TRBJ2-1	CASSFTAGGQNEQFF
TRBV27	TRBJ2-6	CASQGEWANVLTF
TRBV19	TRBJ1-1	CASSIGRGNTEAFF
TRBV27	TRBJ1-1	CASSSSLNTEAFF
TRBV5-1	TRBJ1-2	CASSLETERLNYGYTF
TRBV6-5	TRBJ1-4	CASSHRVTGEKLFF
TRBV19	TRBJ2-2	CASSHLTGRFGGELFF
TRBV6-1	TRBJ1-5	CASSVRQGPNQPQHF
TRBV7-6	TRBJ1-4	CASSLSDSFNEKLFF
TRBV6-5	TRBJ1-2	CASSYSKGPHGYTF
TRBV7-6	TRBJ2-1	CASSPLMGHEQFF
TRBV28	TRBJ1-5	CASSLEVYSDQPQHF
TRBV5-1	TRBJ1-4	CASSYEAAYNEKLFF